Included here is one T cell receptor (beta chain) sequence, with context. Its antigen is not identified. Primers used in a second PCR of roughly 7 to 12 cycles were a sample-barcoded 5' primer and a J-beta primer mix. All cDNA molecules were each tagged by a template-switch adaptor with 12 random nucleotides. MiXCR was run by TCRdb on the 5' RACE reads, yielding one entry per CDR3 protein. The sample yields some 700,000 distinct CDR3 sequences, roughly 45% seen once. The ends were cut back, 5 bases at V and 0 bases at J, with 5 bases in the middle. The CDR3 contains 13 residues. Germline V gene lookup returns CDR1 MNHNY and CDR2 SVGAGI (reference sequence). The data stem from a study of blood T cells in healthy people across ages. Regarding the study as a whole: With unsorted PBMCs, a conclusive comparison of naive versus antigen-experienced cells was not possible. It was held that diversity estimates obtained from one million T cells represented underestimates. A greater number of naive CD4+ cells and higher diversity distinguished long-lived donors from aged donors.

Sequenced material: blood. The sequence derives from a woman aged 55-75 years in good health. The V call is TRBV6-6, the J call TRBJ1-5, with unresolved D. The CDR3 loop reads CASSHTSNQPQHF. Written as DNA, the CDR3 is TGTGCCAGCAGTCACACTAGCAATCAGCCCCAGCATTTT.